The entry below describes one TCR beta chain. No antigen is known for it. The data were obtained in a study of vaccination effects on CD4 cells after COVID-19. Looking at the study overall: Samples that were drawn after vaccination came a median of 72 days after the second dose.

This table comes from immunoSEQ multiplex PCR, and its TCRdb copy is limited to in-frame clones, with some not included. The profile shows roughly 34,000 clones, roughly 86% of them singletons. There are 17 residues in the CDR3. Germline CDR1 is SGHTA and CDR2 is FQGNSA. The ends lost 5 bases at V and 8 bases at J; junction bases unmatched: 17. Broader study findings: There was only 1 of 255 vaccine-induced clones in healthy vaccinees that cross-reacted with common cold coronaviruses. Infection-derived and vaccine-derived clones contracted markedly late after vaccination.

Sequencing in the ViraFEST assay came after antigen-specific CD4+ T cells had been expanded with viral peptide pools, which were used to stimulate PBMC. Cultured cells yielded isolated CD4+ T cells after less than 11 days. Each person got two doses of an mRNA SARS-CoV-2 vaccine, BNT162b2 or mRNA-1273. The study found no prior SARS-CoV-2 infection in the vaccine recipients, who tested negative for nucleocapsid antibodies. This TCR came from a human donor who received a COVID-19 vaccine. Some clones in this sample may be carry-over from other donors' samples. The chain has TRBV7-2 and TRBJ2-1; 8 bases match TRBD2. The source material was CD4+ T cells from PBMCs cultured with HCoV-NL63 spike peptides, sampled after COVID-19 vaccination. The CDR3 is CASSGGTGTSRKDEQFF. Here the CDR3 DNA reads TGTGCCAGCAGCGGAGGAACCGGGACTAGTAGGAAAGATGAGCAGTTCTTC.